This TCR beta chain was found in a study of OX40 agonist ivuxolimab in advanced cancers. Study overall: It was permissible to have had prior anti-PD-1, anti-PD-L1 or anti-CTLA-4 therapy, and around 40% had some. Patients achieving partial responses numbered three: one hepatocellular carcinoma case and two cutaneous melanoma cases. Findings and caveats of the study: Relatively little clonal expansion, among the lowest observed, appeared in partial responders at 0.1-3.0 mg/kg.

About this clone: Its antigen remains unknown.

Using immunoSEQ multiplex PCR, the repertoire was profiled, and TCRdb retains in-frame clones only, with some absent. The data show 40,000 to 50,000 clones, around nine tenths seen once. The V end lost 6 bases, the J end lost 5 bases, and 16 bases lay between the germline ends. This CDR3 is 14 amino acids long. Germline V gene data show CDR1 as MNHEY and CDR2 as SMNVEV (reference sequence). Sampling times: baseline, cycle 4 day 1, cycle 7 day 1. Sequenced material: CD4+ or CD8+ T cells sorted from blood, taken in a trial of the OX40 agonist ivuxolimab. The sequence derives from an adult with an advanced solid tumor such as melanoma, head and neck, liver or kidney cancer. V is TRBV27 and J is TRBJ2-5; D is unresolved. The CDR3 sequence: CASSPDGEGETQYF. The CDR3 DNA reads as TGTGCCAGCAGCCCGGACGGAGAAGGGGAGACCCAGTACTTC.